Listed below are T cell receptor beta chains from one sample, sequenced in a study of response to subunit inactivated influenza vaccine. Each CDR3 protein is one row after TCRdb ran MiXCR on the RT-PCR reads. The table includes more than 500,000 distinct CDR3 sequences, around 10% detected once. These data also formed part of another study, on T cells expressing NK-cell markers.

Material: PBMCs from blood, obtained on the day of vaccination. These receptors all come from a man aged 50 or older who received an inactivated influenza vaccine. CDR3s include the opening cysteine and the closing phenylalanine or tryptophan. The D gene is left open where the match is weak. A clone size is listed for some rows: how often the clone was seen (once, few, many), or a class if it is expanded.

v_call	j_call	clone_size	d_call	cdr3_nt	cdr3_aa
TRBV6-2/TRBV6-3	TRBJ2-7	few	.	TGTGCCAGCAGTTACCGCAGAGACTACGAGCAGTACTTC	CASSYRRDYEQYF
TRBV6-1	TRBJ2-5	.	TRBD2	TGTGCCACCGCCAAAGTACGGCGGGGGGCAGTGACCCAGTACTTC	CATAKVRRGAVTQYF
TRBV28	TRBJ2-7	.	.	TGTGCCAGCGGATTACGCTGGGGAATATCCTACGAGCAGTACTTC	CASGLRWGISYEQYF
TRBV10-2	TRBJ2-3	few	TRBD2	TGCGCCAGCAGTGAGTCGACTAGCGGGGGCCCCATCCTAGATACGCAGTATTTT	CASSESTSGGPILDTQYF
TRBV5-1	TRBJ2-4	few	.	TGCGCCAGCAGCTTGGATGGCCCCAAAAACATTCAGTACTTC	CASSLDGPKNIQYF
TRBV20-1	TRBJ2-3	.	.	TGCAGTGCTAGAGATGTGAGACTAGACACAGATACGCAGTATTTT	CSARDVRLDTDTQYF
TRBV7-2	TRBJ2-1	.	.	TGTGCCAGCAGCTTGTCGCCTGGGCCCGGCAATGAGCAGTTCTTC	CASSLSPGPGNEQFF
TRBV9	TRBJ2-2	.	.	TGTGCCAGCAGCCCCCTTGGTCCGTTAGCGACCGGGGAGCTGTTTTTT	CASSPLGPLATGELFF
TRBV29-1	TRBJ1-1	many	.	TGCAGCGTTGGACAGAGGAACACTGAAGCTTTCTTT	CSVGQRNTEAFF
TRBV5-1	TRBJ2-3	few	TRBD2	TGCGCCAGCAGCGAGATAATAGCGGGAGGGCCCGCAGATACGCAGTATTTT	CASSEIIAGGPADTQYF
TRBV4-3	TRBJ2-7	few	.	TGCGCCAGCAGCCAAGATATCCATAACGAGCAGTACTTC	CASSQDIHNEQYF
TRBV30	TRBJ2-7	few	.	TGTGCCTGGATGGGTTCCTACGAGCAGTACTTC	CAWMGSYEQYF
TRBV5-1	TRBJ2-5	many	.	TGCGCCAGCAGCTCATCTCCTGCGACAGGCGGAAGGGAGACCCAGTACTTC	CASSSSPATGGRETQYF
TRBV4-2	TRBJ2-5	few	TRBD2	TGTGCCAGCAGCCCGGAAGCGGGGGAGCGGGAGACCCAGTACTTC	CASSPEAGERETQYF
TRBV5-1	TRBJ2-2	few	TRBD1	TGCGCCAGCAGCTTGGCCATACAGGGGGCTGTCGGGGAGCTGTTTTTT	CASSLAIQGAVGELFF
TRBV25-1	TRBJ2-7	few	.	TGTGCCAGCAGTGAATTCGGGGGTAGGACCTACGAGCAGTACTTC	CASSEFGGRTYEQYF
TRBV25-1	TRBJ2-2	few	TRBD2	TGTGCCAGCAGCCCGCTAGCGGGGGGGCGGACCGGGGAGCTGTTTTTT	CASSPLAGGRTGELFF
TRBV25-1	TRBJ2-5	few	.	TGTGCCAGCAGTGGTCTTACCCCCCCGGAGACCCAGTACTTC	CASSGLTPPETQYF
TRBV5-1	TRBJ2-5	.	TRBD2	TGCGCCAGCGGGGGGGACCAAGAGACCCAGTACTTC	CASGGDQETQYF
TRBV6-5	TRBJ1-5	few	.	TGTGCCAGCAGTTACGGGGGAATGGTCTGGGTTCAGCATTTT	CASSYGGMVWVQHF
TRBV6-5	TRBJ2-7	many	TRBD1	TGTGCCAGCAGTTACGACTGGACAGGGAGTTACGAGCAGTACTTC	CASSYDWTGSYEQYF
TRBV12-3/TRBV12-4	TRBJ1-2	.	.	TGTGCCAGCGGGGTTGCGTTGCACTATGGCTACACCTTC	CASGVALHYGYTF
TRBV12-3/TRBV12-4	TRBJ1-2	.	TRBD1	TGTGCCAGCAGCTCGACAGGGGCCTGGCGCTACACCTTC	CASSSTGAWRYTF
TRBV5-6	TRBJ2-5	.	.	TGTGCCAGCAGCTTTTTCGAGCGGCAGTACTTC	CASSFFERQYF
TRBV7-2	TRBJ2-7	few	.	TGTGCCAGCAGCTTAGCGGCCCAGATGGGTTCTTCCTACGAGCAGTACTTC	CASSLAAQMGSSYEQYF
TRBV29-1	TRBJ2-5	few	TRBD1	TGCAGCGTAGGCATTGGGACAGGAATCCAAGAGACCCAGTACTTC	CSVGIGTGIQETQYF
TRBV11-2	TRBJ2-7	.	.	TGTGCCAGCAGCCCAGAGGTCAGGGGCTCCGAGCAGTACTTC	CASSPEVRGSEQYF
TRBV14	TRBJ2-1	many	.	TGTGCCAGCAGCCAAGGGGGGGAGGAGCAGTTCTTC	CASSQGGEEQFF
TRBV5-5	TRBJ2-5	many	TRBD1	TGTGCCAGCAGCAGAACAGGGGGCCTTTATGAGACCCAGTACTTC	CASSRTGGLYETQYF
TRBV20-1	TRBJ2-7	few	TRBD1	TGCAGTGCTAGGGGACAGGGGGACGCTATTAACGAGCAGTACTTC	CSARGQGDAINEQYF
TRBV7-9	TRBJ2-1	.	.	TGTGCCAGCAGCTTAGTCTCGCCGGAGCAGTTCTTC	CASSLVSPEQFF
TRBV10-3	TRBJ2-5	few	TRBD2	TGTGCCCCGGTTCGCGGGGGTGGGAAGACCCAGTACTTC	CAPVRGGGKTQYF